This is a list of T cell receptor beta chains from one sample in a study of shared clonotypes between healthy human individuals. The protocol was immunoSEQ multiplex PCR, while the TCRdb copy is restricted to in-frame clones and leaves out a portion. The repertoire includes about 490,000 clones, about three quarters of them detected once, and 10% to 15% sits in the top ten. The sequenced sample was PBMCs. The source of these receptors is a woman in her forties in good health. Some clones in this sample may be carry-over from other donors' samples. The CDR3 runs from the conserved cysteine through the conserved F or W. The D gene is left open where the match is weak. Clone size, where shown, is once, few, many, or a class for clones that have expanded.

d_call clone_size j_call cdr3_length v_call cdr3_aa cdr3_nt
. . TRBJ1-5 17 TRBV28 CASSLGGEGGLNQPQHF TGTGCCAGCAGTTTAGGGGGAGAAGGTGGGCTCAATCAGCCCCAGCATTTT
. . TRBJ1-1 14 TRBV28 CASSFRWGGTEAFF TGTGCCAGCAGTTTTCGGTGGGGGGGCACTGAAGCTTTCTTT
TRBD1 . TRBJ2-7 14 TRBV27 CASSPRGGPYEQYF TGTGCCAGCAGTCCCAGAGGGGGCCCCTACGAGCAGTACTTC
. . TRBJ2-7 13 TRBV10-3 CAISDRGLYEQYF TGTGCCATCAGTGATCGTGGTCTCTACGAGCAGTACTTC
TRBD2 . TRBJ2-7 15 TRBV5-4 CASSLREAPGGEQYF TGTGCCAGCAGCTTGCGGGAGGCCCCCGGCGGCGAGCAGTACTTC
TRBD2 many TRBJ2-7 14 TRBV28 CASRGSGRVYEQYF TGTGCCAGCAGGGGTAGCGGGAGGGTCTACGAGCAGTACTTC
TRBD2 few TRBJ2-7 13 TRBV7-6 CASSNSGSPEQYF TGTGCCAGCAGCAATAGCGGGAGCCCCGAGCAGTACTTC
TRBD1 . TRBJ2-6 17 TRBV9 CASSAGDRGLGANVLTF TGTGCCAGCAGCGCCGGGGACAGGGGGCTTGGGGCCAACGTCCTGACTTTC
. . TRBJ2-1 14 TRBV11-3 CASSLRGKSNEQFF TGTGCCAGCAGCTTACGAGGGAAGAGCAATGAGCAGTTCTTC
. . TRBJ2-3 18 TRBV5-6 CASSLAVAGYGNTDTQYF TGTGCCAGCAGCTTGGCGGTGGCAGGGTATGGGAACACAGATACGCAGTATTTT
. . TRBJ2-5 14 TRBV7-7 CASSLAGTMETQYF TGTGCTAGCAGCTTAGCCGGGACGATGGAGACCCAGTACTTC
. once TRBJ2-7 14 TRBV9 CASSVDWRAYEQYF TGTGCCAGCAGCGTAGACTGGAGAGCCTACGAGCAGTACTTC
. few TRBJ1-6 15 TRBV2 CASNRPAVARSPLHF TGTGCCAGCAACCGTCCGGCGGTCGCGCGATCACCCCTCCACTTT
. . TRBJ2-2 13 TRBV2 CASRTINTGELFF TGTGCCAGCAGGACTATCAACACCGGGGAGCTGTTTTTT
. . TRBJ2-7 11 TRBV5-1 CASSLGYEQYF TGCGCCAGCAGCTTAGGCTACGAGCAGTACTTC
TRBD2 . TRBJ2-1 15 TRBV11-3 CASSLGAGVPNEQFF TGTGCCAGCAGCTTAGGGGCGGGAGTACCCAATGAGCAGTTCTTC
TRBD1 once TRBJ2-1 14 TRBV5-4 CATRLGQGADEQFF TGTGCCACACGACTTGGACAGGGGGCGGATGAGCAGTTCTTC
TRBD2 . TRBJ2-3 16 TRBV18 CATKGSVAGPADTQYF TGTGCCACCAAAGGATCGGTAGCGGGTCCGGCGGATACGCAGTATTTT
TRBD2 . TRBJ2-3 16 TRBV2 CASREPGLISTDTQYF TGTGCCAGCAGAGAACCGGGACTAATAAGCACAGATACGCAGTATTTT
. . TRBJ2-7 16 TRBV2 CASTDFLRDKNSGRYF TGTGCCAGCACGGATTTCCTCCGGGACAAAAATAGCGGGCGGTACTTC
TRBD2 . TRBJ2-1 15 TRBV5-1 CASSAGLAGYNEQFF TGCGCCAGCAGCGCCGGGCTAGCGGGATACAATGAGCAGTTCTTC
TRBD2 . TRBJ2-1 14 TRBV10-3 CAISDSSGRHEQFF TGTGCCATCAGTGATTCTAGCGGGAGGCATGAGCAGTTCTTC
TRBD1 . TRBJ2-7 14 TRBV7-2 CASSRDRGPYEQYF TGTGCCAGCAGCCGGGACAGGGGGCCCTACGAGCAGTACTTC
TRBD2 . TRBJ2-1 15 TRBV7-2 CASSLVAGGPEEQFF TGTGCCAGCAGCTTAGTAGCGGGAGGGCCGGAAGAGCAGTTCTTC